The table lists the clone carrying this TCR beta chain with many counts. The antigen remains undetermined. RNA transcripts provided the source from which TCR beta CDR3 regions were amplified. HTBI primers were used for first-round RT-PCR of the TCR CDR3. MiXCR, run by TCRdb on the multiplex PCR reads, gives a single entry per CDR3 protein. The repertoire holds hundreds of thousands of distinct CDR3 sequences, with roughly a sixth as singletons. The data were obtained in a study of T cells in Graves' hyperthyroidism and ophthalmopathy. Across the whole study: Initial diagnosis, before any treatment, was when peripheral blood was collected.

General study results and limits: Also found in blood were most expanded thyroid clonotypes above 0.001.

The specimen sequenced was blood. This TCR was sampled from a woman between 35 and 50 years old with Graves' ophthalmopathy.

DNA of the CDR3: TGCAGTGCTAGAGACCCAATAGCGGGAAGAACAGATACGCAGTATTTT. Translation gives CSARDPIAGRTDTQYF. V usage is TRBV20-1 and J usage is TRBJ2-3; 8 bases are shared with TRBD2. The length of the CDR3 is 16 residues. The junction had 8 bases not matched to a gene; V was cut back by 0 bases and J by 3 bases. The V gene's germline CDR1 is DFQATT and CDR2 SNEGSKA (reference sequence).